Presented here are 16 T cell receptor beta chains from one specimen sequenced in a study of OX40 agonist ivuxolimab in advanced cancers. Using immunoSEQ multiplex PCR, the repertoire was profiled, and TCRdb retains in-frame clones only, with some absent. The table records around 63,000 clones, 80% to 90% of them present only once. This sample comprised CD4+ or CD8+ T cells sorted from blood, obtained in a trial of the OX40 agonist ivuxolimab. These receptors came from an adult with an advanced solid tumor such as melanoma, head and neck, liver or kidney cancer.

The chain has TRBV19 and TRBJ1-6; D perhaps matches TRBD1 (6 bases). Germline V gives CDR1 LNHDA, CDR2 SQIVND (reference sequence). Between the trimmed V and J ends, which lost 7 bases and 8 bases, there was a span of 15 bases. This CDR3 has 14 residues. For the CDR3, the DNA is TGTGCCAGTACCCTTCAGGGGCGCGATTCACCCCTCCACTTT. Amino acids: CASTLQGRDSPLHF.

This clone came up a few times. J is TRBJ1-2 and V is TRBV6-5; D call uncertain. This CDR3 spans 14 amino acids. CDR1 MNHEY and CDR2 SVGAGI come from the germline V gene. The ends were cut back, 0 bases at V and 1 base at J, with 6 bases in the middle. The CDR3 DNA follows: TGTGCCAGCAGTTACTCCAGTCGTAACTATGGCTACACCTTC. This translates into CASSYSSRNYGYTF.

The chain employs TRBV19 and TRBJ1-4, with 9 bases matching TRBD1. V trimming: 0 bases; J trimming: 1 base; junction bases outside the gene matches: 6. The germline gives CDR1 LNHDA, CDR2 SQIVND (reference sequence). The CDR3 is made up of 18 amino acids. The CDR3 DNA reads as TGTGCCAGTAGTATAGATTTGGGACAGGGAAGAACTAATGAAAAACTGTTTTTT. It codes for CASSIDLGQGRTNEKLFF.

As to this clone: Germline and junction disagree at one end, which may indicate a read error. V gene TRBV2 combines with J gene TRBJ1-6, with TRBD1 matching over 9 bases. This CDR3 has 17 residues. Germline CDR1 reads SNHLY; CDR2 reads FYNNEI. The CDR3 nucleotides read TGTGCCAGCAATCCCCTAGGTTTACGACAGGGGGGTTCACCCATCCACTTT. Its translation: CASNPLGLRQGGSPIHF. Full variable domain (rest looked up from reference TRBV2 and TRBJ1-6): EPEVTQTPSHQVTQMGQEVILRCVPISNHLYFYWYRQILGQKVEFLVSFYNNEISEKSEIFDDQFSVERPDGSNFTLKIRSTKLEDSAMYFCASNPLGLRQGGSPIHFGNGTRLTVT.

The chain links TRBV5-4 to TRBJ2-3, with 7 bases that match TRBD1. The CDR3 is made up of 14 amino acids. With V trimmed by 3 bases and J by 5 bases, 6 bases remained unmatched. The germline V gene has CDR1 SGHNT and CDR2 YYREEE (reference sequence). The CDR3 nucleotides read TGTGCCAGCAGCTCTCAGGGGGTGGGAGATACGCAGTATTTT. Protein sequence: CASSSQGVGDTQYF. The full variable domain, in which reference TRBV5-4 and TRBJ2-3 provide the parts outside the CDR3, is ETGVTQSPTHLIKTRGQQVTLRCSSQSGHNTVSWYQQALGQGPQFIFQYYREEENGRGNFPPRFSGLQFPNYSSELNVNALELDDSALYLCASSSQGVGDTQYFGPGTRLTVL.

Written as DNA, the CDR3 is TGTGCCAGCAGTTCGGGACAGGTCCTGAATCAGCCCCAGCATTTT. It translates to CASSSGQVLNQPQHF. The chain links TRBV2 to TRBJ1-5, with 8 bases fitting TRBD1. The V and J ends lost 5 bases and 4 bases, in that order; junction bases with no gene match: 7. The germline CDR1 and CDR2 sequences are SNHLY and FYNNEI. CDR3 length equals 15 residues.

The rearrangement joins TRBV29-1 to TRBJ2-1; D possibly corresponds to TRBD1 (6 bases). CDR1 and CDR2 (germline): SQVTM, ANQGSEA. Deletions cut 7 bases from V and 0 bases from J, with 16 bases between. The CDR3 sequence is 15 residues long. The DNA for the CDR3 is TGCAGCGCCCCCGACCGGGACACCTCCTACAATGAGCAGTTCTTC. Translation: CSAPDRDTSYNEQFF.

CDR3 coding DNA: TGTGCCAGCAGAGGGGGGCCCACTGAAGCTTTCTTT. Translating gives CASRGGPTEAFF. This chain uses TRBV2 with TRBJ1-1; weak D call: TRBD1 (6 bases). Trimming took off 6 bases at V and 4 bases at J, with 9 bases between the two ends. Germline V gives CDR1 SNHLY, CDR2 FYNNEI. CDR3 length equals 12 residues.

Here the CDR3 reads CASRDRAETQYF. CDR3 DNA sequence: TGTGCCAGCAGGGACAGGGCCGAGACCCAGTACTTC. This chain uses TRBV6-5 with TRBJ2-5; 8 nucleotides match TRBD1. Germline V CDR1 and CDR2: MNHEY, SVGAGI. The CDR3 is 12 residues long. The J segment lost 5 bases and the V segment lost 6 bases, leaving 2 bases of the junction unmatched.

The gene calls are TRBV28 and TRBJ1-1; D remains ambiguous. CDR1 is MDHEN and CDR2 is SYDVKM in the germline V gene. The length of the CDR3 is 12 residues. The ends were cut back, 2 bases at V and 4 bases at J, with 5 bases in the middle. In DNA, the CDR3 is TGTGCCAGCAGTTTACAGGTCACTGAAGCTTTCTTT. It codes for CASSLQVTEAFF.

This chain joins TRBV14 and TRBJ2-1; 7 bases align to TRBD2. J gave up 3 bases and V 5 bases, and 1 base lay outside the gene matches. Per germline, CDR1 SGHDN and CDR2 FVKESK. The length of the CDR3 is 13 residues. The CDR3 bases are TGTGCCAGCAGCAGCGGGGTCTACAATGAGCAGTTCTTC. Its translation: CASSSGVYNEQFF.

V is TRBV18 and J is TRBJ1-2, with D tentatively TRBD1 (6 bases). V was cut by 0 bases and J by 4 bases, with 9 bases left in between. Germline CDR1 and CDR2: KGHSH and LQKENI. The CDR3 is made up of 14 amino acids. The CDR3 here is CASSPPRGLYGYTF. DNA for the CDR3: TGTGCCAGCTCACCACCGCGGGGGCTCTATGGCTACACCTTC.

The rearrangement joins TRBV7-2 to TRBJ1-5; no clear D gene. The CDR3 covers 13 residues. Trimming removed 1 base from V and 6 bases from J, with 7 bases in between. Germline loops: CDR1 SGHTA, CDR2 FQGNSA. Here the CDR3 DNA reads TGTGCCAGCAGCTTAGTATTGGGTCAGCCCCAGCATTTT. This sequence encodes CASSLVLGQPQHF.

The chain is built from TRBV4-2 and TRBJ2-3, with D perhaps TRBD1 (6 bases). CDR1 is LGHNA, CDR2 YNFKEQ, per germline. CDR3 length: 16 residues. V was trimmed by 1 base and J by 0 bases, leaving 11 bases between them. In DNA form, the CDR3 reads TGTGCCAGCAGCCAAGCCCCGGGACATAGCACAGATACGCAGTATTTT. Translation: CASSQAPGHSTDTQYF.

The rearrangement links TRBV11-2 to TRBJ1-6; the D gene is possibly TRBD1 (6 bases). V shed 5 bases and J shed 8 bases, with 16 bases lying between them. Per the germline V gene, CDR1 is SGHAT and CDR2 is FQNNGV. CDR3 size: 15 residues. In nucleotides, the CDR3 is TGTGCCAGCAGCCCCAGGGGCCCGGGATATTCACCCCTCCACTTT. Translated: CASSPRGPGYSPLHF.

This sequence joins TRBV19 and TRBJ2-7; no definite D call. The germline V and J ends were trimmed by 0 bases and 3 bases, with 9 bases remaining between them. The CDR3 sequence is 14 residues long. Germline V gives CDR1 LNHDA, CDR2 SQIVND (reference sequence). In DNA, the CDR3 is TGTGCCAGTAGTATAGATGGCGAATACTACGAGCAGTACTTC. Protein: CASSIDGEYYEQYF.